Listed below are T cell receptor beta chains from one sample, sequenced in a study of cytomegalovirus exposure and HLA in healthy donors. Sequencing used immunoSEQ multiplex PCR; TCRdb keeps in-frame clones, though not all of them. Its table records 75,000 to 85,000 clones. Sample: PBMCs. The receptors were sampled from a man aged 50 to 59 in good health and CMV-seronegative. The CDR3 runs from the conserved cysteine through the conserved F or W. The order of the fields is J gene, V gene, CDR3 protein.

J: TRBJ2-2; V: TRBV7-9; CDR3: CASSNSPWTVRKGTGELFF
J: TRBJ1-2; V: TRBV27; CDR3: CASSLGLGGASYGYTF
J: TRBJ2-2; V: TRBV9; CDR3: CASSVVGRGAGELFF
J: TRBJ1-6; V: TRBV15; CDR3: CATSRDRGYNSPLHF
J: TRBJ2-7; V: TRBV6-5; CDR3: CASSYQQEAYEQYF
J: TRBJ2-1; V: TRBV5-6; CDR3: CASSLAFSSYNEQFF
J: TRBJ2-3; V: TRBV29-1; CDR3: CSVRQGVLSTDTQYF
J: TRBJ2-7; V: TRBV6-5; CDR3: CASSLAGGSDYEQYF
J: TRBJ1-2; V: TRBV6-5; CDR3: CASSYFPGSIDGYTF
J: TRBJ2-7; V: TRBV18; CDR3: CASSLAVGSGVAYEQYF
J: TRBJ2-3; V: TRBV5-1; CDR3: CASTDGLGYTDTQYF
J: NA; V: TRBV28; CDR3: CASSFPLYEQYF
J: TRBJ1-2; V: TRBV10-1; CDR3: CASSEYRQSPSYGYTF
J: TRBJ2-5; V: TRBV6-4; CDR3: CASSDGGTAAQETQYF
J: TRBJ2-1; V: TRBV5-8; CDR3: CASSIRQFNEQFF
J: TRBJ2-7; V: TRBV18; CDR3: CASSSREGYEQYF
J: TRBJ2-1; V: TRBV19; CDR3: CASSYDRGRYNEQFF
J: TRBJ1-4; V: TRBV1; CDR3: CTSTDRDEEKLFF
J: TRBJ2-3; V: TRBV28; CDR3: CASSKRPGHGPSDTQYF
J: TRBJ2-1; V: TRBV5-1; CDR3: CASSFGLRGAYNEQFF
J: TRBJ2-7; V: TRBV19; CDR3: CASSITAVGGTYEQYF
J: TRBJ2-2; V: TRBV4-2; CDR3: CASSPTGTSLVGELFF
J: TRBJ2-1; V: TRBV6-1; CDR3: CASSEALPSGAFYNEQFF
J: TRBJ2-7; V: TRBV19; CDR3: CASSTRDRYYEQYF
J: TRBJ1-1; V: TRBV28; CDR3: CASSLGTGGSTEAFF
J: TRBJ2-3; V: TRBV6-6; CDR3: CASSPGQTFTDTQYF
J: TRBJ1-6; V: TRBV5-6; CDR3: CASSPRGSPLHF
J: TRBJ1-2; V: TRBV2; CDR3: CASRDRGSAYGYTF
J: TRBJ2-3; V: TRBV28; CDR3: CASSFSSGDTQYF
J: TRBJ2-7; V: TRBV28; CDR3: CASSLSGGYEQYF
J: TRBJ2-5; V: TRBV5-6; CDR3: CASSFLTSDRETQYF
J: TRBJ2-1; V: TRBV19; CDR3: CASSIDGQFSYNEQFF
J: TRBJ1-2; V: TRBV5-1; CDR3: CASSVSGTEYGYTF
J: TRBJ2-7; V: TRBV7-2; CDR3: CASSLRQGDFYEQYF
J: TRBJ1-3; V: TRBV28; CDR3: CASRRTGTHSGNTIYF
J: TRBJ1-5; V: TRBV15; CDR3: CATSRGGQGEDQPQHF
J: TRBJ2-5; V: TRBV11-1; CDR3: CASSLGSGQGLGETQYF
J: TRBJ1-1; V: TRBV6-1; CDR3: CASSGRTGGLGQAGEAFF
J: TRBJ2-1; V: TRBV7-2; CDR3: CASSLGSRDEQFF
J: TRBJ2-1; V: TRBV7-8; CDR3: CAIGVAGNEQFF
J: TRBJ1-2; V: TRBV5-1; CDR3: CASSPDGGRGYGYTF
J: TRBJ1-4; V: TRBV10-3; CDR3: CAISAGEKLFF
J: TRBJ2-7; V: TRBV27; CDR3: CASSSFPFTSGSAYEQYF
J: TRBJ2-4; V: TRBV5-1; CDR3: CASSSRDRGNIQYF
J: TRBJ2-5; V: TRBV7-2; CDR3: CASSPQGTTQETQYF
J: TRBJ1-4; V: TRBV27; CDR3: CASSRGSSNEKLFF
J: TRBJ2-7; V: TRBV5-1; CDR3: CASSLTGGTPYEQYF
J: TRBJ2-5; V: TRBV7-3; CDR3: CASSATYPETQYF
J: TRBJ1-1; V: TRBV6-1; CDR3: CASGLDGLNTEAFF
J: TRBJ2-2; V: TRBV7-7; CDR3: CASSVGVANTGELFF
J: TRBJ2-7; V: TRBV6-5; CDR3: CASSYSAAGFYEQYF
J: TRBJ1-1; V: TRBV6-6; CDR3: CASSYKGDTEAFF
J: TRBJ1-2; V: TRBV28; CDR3: CASIYTGGHIYGYTF
J: TRBJ2-2; V: TRBV5-4; CDR3: CASSPRDRISGELFF